The 13 T cell receptor beta chains listed next were all sequenced from one sample in a study of radiation and T cells in renal cell carcinoma. Specified time point: blood 2 weeks post-SBRT. As for treatment: 15 Gy SBRT to primary tumor, nephrectomy 4 weeks later. TCRdb's copy holds only in-frame clones and misses some; the assay was immunoSEQ multiplex PCR. The table shows roughly 130,000 clones, with approximately 90% occurring only once. Sample: blood, taken from a patient whose treatment included radiotherapy and nephrectomy. These receptors originate from a woman in her seventies with renal cell carcinoma.

The CDR3 spells CASNDVWSSTDTQYF. The DNA for the CDR3 is TGTGCCAGTAATGACGTCTGGTCTAGCACAGATACGCAGTATTTT. The V call is TRBV28, the J call TRBJ2-3, with unresolved D. Germline V gene data show CDR1 as MDHEN and CDR2 as SYDVKM. Trimming stripped 9 bases from V and 0 bases from J, with 16 bases between. This CDR3 contains 15 residues.

This chain joins TRBV5-4 and TRBJ1-1, with D possibly being TRBD1 (5 bases). There are 17 residues in the CDR3. Per the germline V gene, CDR1 is SGHNT and CDR2 is YYREEE (reference sequence). Trimming removed 3 bases at V and 0 bases at J, with 18 bases between. CDR3 nucleotides: TGTGCCAGCAGCTCCCTCTGGCGGACATCCATGAACACTGAAGCTTTCTTT. It specifies CASSSLWRTSMNTEAFF.

The chain has TRBV4-2 and TRBJ2-2, with 8 bases lining up with TRBD2. The CDR3 covers 16 residues. Germline-derived CDR1 and CDR2 are LGHNA and YNFKEQ. The junction had 3 bases not matched to a gene; V was cut back by 0 bases and J by 3 bases. This CDR3 reads CASSQEIGGDTGELFF. The CDR3 nucleotides read TGTGCCAGCAGCCAAGAAATCGGGGGGGACACCGGGGAGCTGTTTTTT.

The genes are TRBV19 and TRBJ1-5; weak D call: TRBD1 (6 bases). The germline V gene has CDR1 LNHDA and CDR2 SQIVND (reference sequence). Trimming took 6 bases from V and 6 from J, leaving 18 bases between them. The CDR3 runs 15 residues. As DNA, the CDR3 is TGTGCCAGTAGCAACAAAAGGGGGAGGGTTCAGCCCCAGCATTTT. Translated, it gives CASSNKRGRVQPQHF.

The rearrangement uses TRBV19 and TRBJ1-2; perhaps TRBD1 as D (5 bases). V lost 9 bases to trimming and J lost 6 bases, with 26 bases between them. This CDR3 comprises 16 residues. Germline V gene lookup returns CDR1 LNHDA and CDR2 SQIVND (reference sequence). CDR3 region: CASTSGGAGNVDGYTF. In DNA form, the CDR3 reads TGTGCCAGCACCTCCGGGGGAGCGGGGAACGTTGATGGCTACACCTTC. Drawing the rest from reference TRBV19 and TRBJ1-2, the complete variable domain is DGGITQSPKYLFRKEGQNVTLSCEQNLNHDAMYWYRQDPGQGLRLIYYSQIVNDFQKGDIAEGYSVSREKKESFPLTVTSAQKNPTAFYLCASTSGGAGNVDGYTFGSGTRLTVV.

The chain carries TRBV5-4 and TRBJ2-1; D is undetermined. CDR1 SGHNT and CDR2 YYREEE come from the germline V gene (reference sequence). The CDR3 contains 14 residues. The ends were cut back, 0 bases at V and 5 bases at J, with 9 bases in the middle. The CDR3 region is CASSLVGLDNEQFF. The CDR3 nucleotides are TGTGCCAGCAGCTTGGTAGGGCTAGACAATGAGCAGTTCTTC.

The CDR3 sequence is CASSQETGGVYGYTF. The CDR3 coding sequence is TGCGCCAGCAGCCAAGAGACAGGGGGCGTCTATGGCTACACCTTC. This chain connects TRBV4-3 to TRBJ1-2; 10 nucleotides agree with TRBD1. With 0 bases clipped from V and 4 bases from J, the junction kept 2 bases outside the gene matches. CDR1 is LGHNA, CDR2 YSLEER, per germline. The CDR3 is 15 residues long.

The chain joins TRBV5-1 to TRBJ2-7, with TRBD2 matching over 9 bases. V was pared by 5 bases and J by 6 bases, with 9 bases of the junction left unmatched. There are 14 residues in the CDR3. Germline-derived CDR1 and CDR2 are SGHRS and YFSETQ. The CDR3 here is CASRSAGGAGEQYF. CDR3 nucleotides: TGCGCCAGCAGGTCAGCGGGGGGAGCGGGCGAGCAGTACTTC. Together with reference TRBV5-1 and TRBJ2-7, the CDR3 gives the full variable domain: KAGVTQTPRYLIKTRGQQVTLSCSPISGHRSVSWYQQTPGQGLQFLFEYFSETQRNKGNFPGRFSGRQFSNSRSEMNVSTLELGDSALYLCASRSAGGAGEQYFGPGTRLTVT.

The V gene is TRBV10-3, the J gene TRBJ1-1; 9 bases are shared with TRBD1. Germline loops: CDR1 ENHRY, CDR2 SYGVKD. J gave up 3 bases and V 4 bases, and 12 bases lay outside the gene matches. This CDR3 comprises 17 residues. CDR3 in amino acids: CAISARTGAPGDTEAFF. For the CDR3, the DNA is TGTGCCATCAGTGCAAGGACAGGGGCCCCCGGGGACACTGAAGCTTTCTTT.

J is TRBJ1-2 and V is TRBV28; 10 nucleotides line up with TRBD1. There are 15 residues in the CDR3. V dropped 4 bases and J dropped 8; count of bases not matched to a gene: 10. In germline, CDR1 is MDHEN, CDR2 SYDVKM. The CDR3 sequence: CASSSYPGQGGGYTF. The CDR3 DNA reads TGTGCCAGCAGTTCCTACCCCGGACAGGGGGGAGGCTACACCTTC.

V is TRBV7-5 and J is TRBJ2-5. TRBV7-5 is shown as a pseudogene. The CDR3 is 14 amino acids. The DNA of the CDR3 is TGTGCCAGAAGCCCCCGGGGGCTCCGAATTTGTCAGTACTTC. This sequence encodes CARSPRGLRICQYF.

The gene calls are TRBV9 and TRBJ2-3, with D tentatively TRBD1 or TRBD2 (6 bases each). Germline V gives CDR1 SGDLS, CDR2 YYNGEE. With 0 bases removed from V and 5 bases from J, the gap between germline ends came to 19 bases. This CDR3 has 17 amino acids. This CDR3 is CASSVADRGAGVDTQYF. DNA for the CDR3: TGTGCCAGCAGCGTAGCCGATAGGGGGGCCGGTGTAGATACGCAGTATTTT.

V is TRBV7-9 and J is TRBJ1-3, with D possibly being TRBD1 (5 bases). Germline V gene data show CDR1 as SEHNR and CDR2 as FQNEAQ (reference sequence). Deletions cut 5 bases from V and 9 bases from J, with 11 bases between. This CDR3 contains 12 residues. For the CDR3, the DNA is TGTGCCAGCAGCGGGCGGAGGGGCACCATATATTTT. It codes for CASSGRRGTIYF.